Presented here are 12 T cell receptor beta chains from one specimen sequenced in a study of blood T cell repertoires in COVID-19 (dated by TCRdb to 2018 to 2020). The library came from the immunoSEQ multiplex PCR assay. TCRdb took over this immuneACCESS table, retaining in-frame rearrangements with V and J assigned. Such tables are incomplete; in checked studies, under half of the missing clones stem from an unresolved V gene, and the remainder is unexplained. Here the sample has roughly 320,000 clones; 85% to 95% occur a single time. Jointly, the top ten make up about 4% of the sample. Specimen: PBMCs or T cells enriched from blood (not recorded which). Every receptor here comes from a woman in her 30s who had been exposed to COVID-19.

This chain connects TRBV7-2 to TRBJ2-7, with TRBD2 matching over 7 bases. J was trimmed by 0 bases and V by 1 base; bases with no gene match: 6. Germline V gene lookup returns CDR1 SGHTA and CDR2 FQGNSA. This CDR3 region has 16 residues. The DNA for the CDR3 is TGTGCCAGCAGCTTAGGCGGGGGACGTTACTCCTACGAGCAGTACTTC. It translates to CASSLGGGRYSYEQYF.

As regards this clone: One end of the junction is discordant with germline, which a read error may explain. The chain combines TRBV6-4 with TRBJ2-3; D gene unclear. The CDR3 has 10 amino acids. Germline CDR1 is MRHNA and CDR2 is SNTAGT. The CDR3 here is CAGSTDTQYF. The CDR3 nucleotides read TGTGCCGGCAGCACAGATACGCAGTATTTT.

The chain links TRBV2 to TRBJ1-2; 9 nucleotides agree with TRBD1. CDR1 and CDR2 (germline): SNHLY, FYNNEI. There are 14 residues in the CDR3. J was trimmed by 4 bases and V by 11 bases; bases with no gene match: 11. CDR3 sequence: CAGRTGANPYGYTF. CDR3 bases: TGTGCCGGAAGGACAGGGGCGAATCCCTATGGCTACACCTTC.

J is TRBJ2-7 and V is TRBV15; maybe TRBD1 (5 bases). V gave up 4 bases and J gave up 0 bases, with 13 bases separating them. This CDR3 spans 15 amino acids. Germline V lookup: CDR1 LNHNV, CDR2 YYDKDF (reference sequence). CDR3 protein: CATSIQAGRSYEQYF. CDR3 DNA: TGTGCCACCAGCATTCAGGCAGGGCGCTCCTACGAGCAGTACTTC.

The genes are TRBV27 and TRBJ1-2; 8 positions agree with TRBD1. The V and J ends lost 7 bases and 8 bases, in that order; junction bases with no gene match: 9. CDR1 is MNHEY, CDR2 SMNVEV, per germline (reference sequence). This CDR3 is built from 13 residues. The chain's CDR3 is CASTSTGVEGYTF. The CDR3 region has the DNA TGTGCCAGCACTTCGACAGGGGTTGAGGGCTACACCTTC.

This rearrangement joins TRBV9 to TRBJ1-2; tentative D call: TRBD1 (6 bases). Per the germline V gene, CDR1 is SGDLS and CDR2 is YYNGEE. V lost 4 bases and J 2 bases, leaving 15 bases between the germline ends. CDR3 length: 15 amino acids. The CDR3 DNA sequence: TGTGCCAGCAGCCCCGGAGGACAGCCCAACTATGGCTACACCTTC. Protein sequence: CASSPGGQPNYGYTF.

The rearrangement uses TRBV19 and TRBJ1-1; 8 positions match TRBD1. Trimming took 4 bases from V and 1 from J; bases not matched to a gene: 5. The CDR3 sequence is 15 residues long. Germline assignment: CDR1 LNHDA and CDR2 SQIVND (reference sequence). The CDR3 reads CASSTGDRGNTEAFF. CDR3 nucleotide sequence: TGTGCCAGTAGTACCGGAGACAGGGGGAACACTGAAGCTTTCTTT.

The J gene is TRBJ2-4, the V gene TRBV28; D is possibly TRBD2 (5 bases). Germline-derived CDR1 and CDR2 are MDHEN and SYDVKM. Trimming pared 6 bases from V and 0 bases from J, leaving 12 bases between. The CDR3 sequence is 15 residues long. As DNA, the CDR3 is TGTGCCAGCAGCACGAGGGCACTAGCCAAAAACATTCAGTACTTC. This codes for CASSTRALAKNIQYF.

The genes are TRBV18 and TRBJ1-1, with TRBD1 matching 11 bases. The germline gives CDR1 KGHSH, CDR2 LQKENI. The CDR3 consists of 15 residues. V was clipped by 4 bases and J by 3 bases; unmatched bases: 4. CDR3 loop: CASSLAGQGDTEAFF. In DNA form, the CDR3 reads TGTGCCAGCTCACTGGCGGGACAGGGGGACACTGAAGCTTTCTTT.

J is TRBJ1-2 and V is TRBV5-4; TRBD1 might be the D (5 bases). V was cut by 1 base and J by 8 bases, with 12 bases left in between. The germline V gene encodes CDR1 SGHNT and CDR2 YYREEE (reference sequence). CDR3 length: 13 residues. The CDR3 region is CASSLIGGKGYTF. For the CDR3, the DNA is TGTGCCAGCAGCTTGATTGGGGGGAAGGGCTACACCTTC.

This sequence joins TRBV9 and TRBJ1-3; D gene ambiguous. The CDR3 totals 16 residues. The germline gives CDR1 SGDLS, CDR2 YYNGEE. V dropped 0 bases and J dropped 0 bases, with 10 bases sitting between them. CDR3 region: CASSVGRSHSGNTIYF. Written as DNA, the CDR3 is TGTGCCAGCAGCGTAGGTCGGTCCCACTCTGGAAACACCATATATTTT. The whole variable domain, remainder taken from reference TRBV9 and TRBJ1-3, is DSGVTQTPKHLITATGQRVTLRCSPRSGDLSVYWYQQSLDQGLQFLIQYYNGEERAKGNILERFSAQQFPDLHSELNLSSLELGDSALYFCASSVGRSHSGNTIYFGEGSWLTVV.

The rearrangement joins TRBV7-9 to TRBJ1-5; D is undetermined. V was cut by 2 bases and J by 2 bases, with 4 bases left in between. Germline V gene sequence: CDR1 SEHNR, CDR2 FQNEAQ (reference sequence). The CDR3 totals 13 residues. The CDR3 DNA reads TGTGCCAGCAGCTTATCTGGCAATCAGCCCCAGCATTTT. Its translation is CASSLSGNQPQHF.